Listed below are T cell receptor beta chains from one sample, sequenced in a study of T cells in Graves' hyperthyroidism and ophthalmopathy. TCRdb itself ran the multiplex PCR reads through MiXCR, one entry per CDR3 protein. The table lists about 640,000 distinct CDR3 sequences, roughly 20% of them singletons. Source material: blood. These receptors all come from a man younger than 45 with Graves' ophthalmopathy. The CDR3 runs from the conserved cysteine through the conserved F or W. D genes are given only for firm matches. Size is stated for part of the rows, as once, few or many counts, or as a class when the clone is expanded.

v_call	d_call	clone_size	j_call	cdr3_nt	cdr3_aa
TRBV12-3/TRBV12-4	TRBD1	NA	TRBJ2-3	TGTGCCAGCAACAGGGGGACGGATCGGTATTTT	CASNRGTDRYF
TRBV5-1	NA	NA	TRBJ2-1	TGCGCCAGCACAGAGGGAGACTCCTACAATGAGCAGTTCTTC	CASTEGDSYNEQFF
TRBV5-1	TRBD1	few	TRBJ1-6	TGCGCCAGCAGCTTTTTGAAGCAGGGGGCGAATTCACCCCTCCACTTT	CASSFLKQGANSPLHF
TRBV30	NA	many	TRBJ2-3	TGTGCCTGGAGTGTAAGCTCAGATACGCAGTATTTT	CAWSVSSDTQYF
TRBV10-2	TRBD2	many	TRBJ2-7	TGCGCCAGCAGTGGACTAGCGGGACTCTACGAGCAGTACTTC	CASSGLAGLYEQYF
TRBV2	TRBD2	few	TRBJ2-1	TGTGCCAGCAGTGAAACAGCGGGAGGGGGGAATGAGCAGTTCTTC	CASSETAGGGNEQFF
TRBV9	NA	NA	TRBJ2-1	TGTGCCAGCAGCCCCGGGACTGATCCAAATGAGCAGTTCTTC	CASSPGTDPNEQFF
TRBV27	TRBD1	many	TRBJ1-4	TGTGCCAGCAGGAAAGGGACAGGGGGCGCTTCGGGTGAAAAACTGTTTTTT	CASRKGTGGASGEKLFF
TRBV20-1	NA	many	TRBJ2-3	TGCAGTGCTAGAGTTGCTAGCACAGATACGCAGTATTTT	CSARVASTDTQYF
TRBV20-1	TRBD1	few	TRBJ1-5	TGCAGTGCTACTTACCGGGACAGCAGAATTAGCAATCAGCCCCAGCATTTT	CSATYRDSRISNQPQHF
TRBV9	NA	few	TRBJ1-1	TGTGCCAGCAGCGTAGCTTCGGGACCGAACACTGAAGCTTTCTTT	CASSVASGPNTEAFF
TRBV20-1	NA	NA	TRBJ1-4	TGCAGTGCTAGCCGGGACATATCTGAAAAACTGTTTTTT	CSASRDISEKLFF
TRBV30	NA	many	TRBJ2-1	TGTGCCTGGAGTCCACCCAACCTCTACGATGAGCAGTTCTTC	CAWSPPNLYDEQFF
TRBV15	TRBD1	few	TRBJ1-3	TGTGCCACCAGCAGCCACAGGGGTGGTGGAAACACCATATATTTT	CATSSHRGGGNTIYF
TRBV30	NA	few	TRBJ2-5	TGTGCTTGCGGAGTTGGGGGGACCCAGTACTTC	CACGVGGTQYF
TRBV10-3	TRBD1	many	TRBJ2-2	TGTGCCATCAGAGCGACAGGGGATCGCGGGGAGCTGTTTTTT	CAIRATGDRGELFF
TRBV10-3	NA	many	TRBJ1-1	TGTGCCATCAGTGTGGAACTTGGGGCGGCTGAAGCTTTCTTT	CAISVELGAAEAFF
TRBV6-1	NA	few	TRBJ2-7	TGTGCCAGCAGACTGCTTTTAGCGCGAGCCTACGAGCAGTACTTC	CASRLLLARAYEQYF
TRBV10-1	TRBD2	few	TRBJ2-3	TGCGCCAGCAGGGGACTAGCGGGAGAGTGGGCAGATACGCAGTATTTT	CASRGLAGEWADTQYF
TRBV27	NA	NA	TRBJ2-2	TGTGCCAGCAGCCCCCTACTAGGGGCAAACACCGGGGAGCTGTTTTTT	CASSPLLGANTGELFF
TRBV10-2	NA	NA	TRBJ2-7	TGCGCCAGCAGTCGAAACAAGGCCTTGAACGAGCAGTACTTC	CASSRNKALNEQYF
TRBV2	TRBD2	many	TRBJ2-1	TGTGCCAGCGGTGCTAGCGGGATTGGGCAGGGGCAGTTCTTC	CASGASGIGQGQFF
TRBV15	NA	NA	TRBJ1-5	TGTGCCACCAGCAGGGAGGTCCGTGACCAGCCCCAGCATTTT	CATSREVRDQPQHF
TRBV7-2	NA	few	TRBJ1-5	TGTGCCAGCAGCTTAGATGGGGATCCCGCGAAGCCCCAGCATTTT	CASSLDGDPAKPQHF
TRBV29-1	TRBD1	few	TRBJ2-4	TGCAGCGTTGAAGATCGAGGGGGCGGGTACATTCAGTACTTC	CSVEDRGGGYIQYF
TRBV6-2/TRBV6-3	NA	few	TRBJ1-2	TGTGCCAGCAGTTACAAGGCAGGGGCCACCTATGGCTACACCTTC	CASSYKAGATYGYTF
TRBV2	TRBD2	NA	TRBJ2-1	TGTGCCAGCAGTGAGGTGATGTCAGCGGGGCAGCAGTTCTTC	CASSEVMSAGQQFF
TRBV28	TRBD2	few	TRBJ2-5	TGTGCCAGCAGTCTCCCCGGGACTAGCGGGAGGGAGACCCAGTACTTC	CASSLPGTSGRETQYF
TRBV5-1	NA	many	TRBJ1-1	TGCGCCAGCAGCTTGCAAGGCCCGGATACTTACACTGAAGCTTTCTTT	CASSLQGPDTYTEAFF
TRBV5-1	TRBD1	NA	TRBJ2-5	TGCGCCAGCAGCTGGGGGCGACAGGGACAAGAGACCCAGTACTTC	CASSWGRQGQETQYF
TRBV20-1	TRBD1	few	TRBJ2-7	TGCAGTTCCCAGACCAGGGGGCCCTACGAGCAGTACTTC	CSSQTRGPYEQYF
TRBV20-1	NA	many	TRBJ2-1	TGCAGCGGTCGGAGGAGCTCCTACAATGAGCAGTTCTTC	CSGRRSSYNEQFF
TRBV28	NA	NA	TRBJ2-5	TGTGCCAGCAGTTTATCGTTTTCGGGGCGGAGAAAAGAGACCCAGTACTTC	CASSLSFSGRRKETQYF
TRBV5-1	NA	many	TRBJ2-2	TGCGCCAGCAGCTGGGACGTCGCCGGGGAGCTGTTTTTT	CASSWDVAGELFF
TRBV9	NA	many	TRBJ1-1	TGTGCCAGCAGCGTAGAAATGAACACTGAAGCTTTCTTT	CASSVEMNTEAFF
TRBV2	NA	NA	TRBJ1-2	TGTGCCAGCAGTCACGTCTCTAAAAGTGGCTACACCTTC	CASSHVSKSGYTF
TRBV10-1	TRBD1	NA	TRBJ1-1	TGCGCCAGCAGTGTGGACAGGGCTGGGAACACTGAAGCTTTCTTT	CASSVDRAGNTEAFF
TRBV29-1	NA	NA	TRBJ2-7	TGCAGCGTTCAACCGGGACTCTCCTCCTACGAGCAGTACTTC	CSVQPGLSSYEQYF
TRBV11-2	TRBD1	many	TRBJ2-7	TGTGCCAGCAGCACGAGACAGGGGGTAACCTACGAGCAGTACTTC	CASSTRQGVTYEQYF
TRBV18	TRBD1	few	TRBJ2-5	TGTGCCAGCTCACCAGGACAGGAAGAGACCCAGTACTTC	CASSPGQEETQYF
TRBV9	NA	many	TRBJ1-1	TGTGCCAGCAGCGTCAACTCAGGGGACACTGAAGCTTTCTTT	CASSVNSGDTEAFF
TRBV3-1	NA	NA	TRBJ2-7	TGTGCCACCACCAGCGAAATCGGCGAGCAGTACTTC	CATTSEIGEQYF
TRBV6-5	TRBD1	few	TRBJ1-1	TGTGCCAGCAGTTACCTAGGGGACAGGGGTGAAGCTTTCTTT	CASSYLGDRGEAFF
TRBV30	NA	many	TRBJ1-2	TGTGCCTGGAGTCGGGACTTAACCTATGGCTACACCTTC	CAWSRDLTYGYTF
TRBV6-2/TRBV6-3	TRBD2	few	TRBJ2-5	TGTGCCAGCAGCTCTACACACACTAGCGGGAGAGAGACCCAGTACTTC	CASSSTHTSGRETQYF
TRBV25-1	TRBD1	NA	TRBJ2-5	TGTGCCAGCAGTGCCGGGACAGGCTACGTGGAGACCCAGTACTTC	CASSAGTGYVETQYF
TRBV7-9	NA	NA	TRBJ1-1	TGTGCCAGCAGCTTAATAAGACGAGGCGAATACACTGAAGCTTTCTTT	CASSLIRRGEYTEAFF
TRBV5-1	NA	NA	TRBJ1-4	TGCGCCAGCAGTGGGAGGGGAGGTGAAAAACTGTTTTTT	CASSGRGGEKLFF
TRBV14	TRBD2	once	TRBJ2-5	TGTGCCAGCAGTCCCGGGACTAGCGTTGAGTGGTACTTC	CASSPGTSVEWYF
TRBV5-1	NA	few	TRBJ1-5	TGCGCCAGCAGCGTAACCTCAGGGGCAGGTCAGCCCCAGCATTTT	CASSVTSGAGQPQHF
TRBV6-1	NA	once	TRBJ2-5	TGTGCCAGCAGTGAATTTTCAGGGTCCCAAGAGACCCAGTACTTC	CASSEFSGSQETQYF
TRBV7-8	TRBD2	NA	TRBJ2-5	TGTGCCAGCAGCTTGTTGTCCCGCGGGAGGGCCCGGGAGACCCAGTACTTC	CASSLLSRGRARETQYF
TRBV2	NA	few	TRBJ2-3	TGTGCCAGCATTCAGGGGCCGCTAACAGATACGCAGTATTTT	CASIQGPLTDTQYF
TRBV11-1	NA	once	TRBJ2-3	TGTGCCAGCAGCTCGGCTAGGGCAGATACGCAGTATTTT	CASSSARADTQYF
TRBV6-1	NA	NA	TRBJ2-7	TGTGCCAGCAGTGTTGGGGGACCTTCTCCCTACGAGCAGTACTTC	CASSVGGPSPYEQYF
TRBV9	NA	NA	TRBJ2-1	TGTGCCAGCAGCGCTACCGGGACTTATTACAATGAGCAGTTCTTC	CASSATGTYYNEQFF
TRBV5-1	TRBD1	few	TRBJ2-5	TGCGCCAGCAGCTTAGGGACAGGGTCAAGAGAAGAGACCCAGTACTTC	CASSLGTGSREETQYF